This TCR beta chain was recorded in a study of T-cell reconstitution after alpha-beta-depleted transplantation in children. Germline-derived CDR1 and CDR2 are SGDLS and YYNGEE. V lost 0 bases and J lost 4, with 7 bases in between. There are 13 residues in the CDR3. Preparation of the TCRbeta library used unique molecular identifiers. TCRdb recomputed calls from the PCR reads with MiXCR, one row per CDR3 protein. The data hold around 680,000 distinct CDR3 sequences, with 15% to 20% observed a single time. This receptor was identified in a human donor who donated a stem cell graft to a child with acute myeloid leukemia. Sequenced material: PBMCs from the stem cell graft donor, taken from the stem cell graft. The rearrangement uses TRBV9 and TRBJ1-1; no clear D. CDR3 sequence (DNA): TGTGCCAGCAGCGTAGCGATGGGCACTGAAGCTTTCTTT. Protein product: CASSVAMGTEAFF.